The clone carrying this T cell receptor beta chain occurred a few times. The antigen is not known. Amplified regions were TCR beta CDR3 sequences from RNA transcripts. The TCR CDR3 first-round RT-PCR relied on the HTBI primer set. MiXCR, applied by TCRdb to the multiplex PCR reads, yields one record per CDR3 protein. The sample lists about 640,000 distinct CDR3 sequences, more than 14% occurring once. The germline V and J ends were trimmed by 5 bases and 5 bases, with 12 bases remaining between them. Germline V gives CDR1 LNHDA, CDR2 SQIVND (reference sequence). The CDR3 spans 13 residues. This record belongs to a study of T cells in Graves' hyperthyroidism and ophthalmopathy. The overall study: Prior to any treatment, at the point of initial diagnosis, peripheral blood was collected. General study points: Stable hyperthyroidism and ophthalmopathy were separated using 13 V-J signatures. Appearing also in blood were most of the thyroid clonotypes expanded above 0.001.

Sequencing input: blood. V is TRBV19 and J is TRBJ1-1; D gene unclear. The receptor was isolated from a woman in her forties or fifties with Graves' ophthalmopathy. This chain's CDR3 is CASSLTLETEAFF. The CDR3 region has the DNA TGTGCCAGTAGTCTGACTTTGGAAACTGAAGCTTTCTTT.